A selection of T cell receptor beta chains follows, all from one sample in a study of post-analysis software for immune sequencing data. In TCRdb, the PCR reads were re-called with MiXCR into one record per CDR3 protein. The sample holds approximately 690,000 distinct CDR3 sequences; roughly three fifths are singletons and the top ten take around 11%. Sequenced input: blood. The receptors were gathered from a girl aged 2 to 10 with multiple sclerosis. Each CDR3 is given with its conserved first and last residue. D genes are given only for firm matches. Rows give clone size only sometimes, using once, few, many, or a class for an expanded clone.

J gene,clone size,V gene,D gene,CDR3 protein,CDR3 DNA
TRBJ2-1,.,TRBV7-9,TRBD2,CASSPPWGSGRISYNEQFF,TGTGCCAGCAGCCCCCCATGGGGGAGCGGGAGAATCTCCTACAATGAGCAGTTCTTC
TRBJ1-1,few,TRBV29-1,.,CSVLPGQLNTEAFF,TGCAGCGTCCTCCCGGGGCAGCTGAACACTGAAGCTTTCTTT
TRBJ2-1,.,TRBV7-3,TRBD2,CASSVEGRGVDNEQFF,TGTGCCAGCAGCGTAGAAGGGCGGGGGGTCGACAATGAGCAGTTCTTC
TRBJ2-3,.,TRBV7-3,.,CASSLTEDDTQYF,TGTGCCAGCAGCTTAACTGAGGACGATACGCAGTATTTT
TRBJ2-6,.,TRBV9,TRBD1,CASSGAGTGVISGANVLTF,TGTGCCAGCAGCGGGGCTGGGACAGGGGTCATCTCTGGGGCCAACGTCCTGACTTTC
TRBJ2-1,.,TRBV7-2,TRBD2,CASSLRLRGGSDEQFF,TGTGCCAGCAGCCTTAGGTTGCGGGGGGGTTCAGATGAGCAGTTCTTC
TRBJ2-3,.,TRBV15,.,CATSRDLGTPSPDTQYF,TGTGCCACCAGCAGAGATCTTGGGACCCCATCCCCAGATACGCAGTATTTT
TRBJ2-5,few,TRBV25-1,.,CASSEGAQETQYF,TGTGCCAGCAGTGAGGGGGCTCAAGAGACCCAGTACTTC
TRBJ2-7,.,TRBV6-1,TRBD2,CASSAEAGGLLYEQYF,TGTGCCAGCTCAGCGGAAGCGGGGGGGTTGCTCTACGAGCAGTACTTC
TRBJ2-5,.,TRBV7-2,.,CASSPLGGVPVTQYF,TGTGCCAGCAGCCCACTAGGTGGGGTCCCAGTGACCCAGTACTTC
TRBJ2-5,.,TRBV29-1,TRBD2,CSVEVAGLQETQYF,TGCAGCGTTGAAGTGGCGGGACTACAAGAGACCCAGTACTTC
TRBJ1-3,.,TRBV20-1,.,CSASQARPGEAGNTIYF,TGCAGTGCTAGCCAAGCTCGTCCTGGAGAAGCTGGAAACACCATATATTTT
TRBJ1-2,few,TRBV9,.,CASSVESRNYGYTF,TGTGCCAGCAGCGTAGAGTCCCGTAACTATGGCTACACCTTC
TRBJ2-3,few,TRBV20-1,.,CSAKVFTDTQYF,TGCAGTGCCAAAGTGTTCACAGATACGCAGTATTTT